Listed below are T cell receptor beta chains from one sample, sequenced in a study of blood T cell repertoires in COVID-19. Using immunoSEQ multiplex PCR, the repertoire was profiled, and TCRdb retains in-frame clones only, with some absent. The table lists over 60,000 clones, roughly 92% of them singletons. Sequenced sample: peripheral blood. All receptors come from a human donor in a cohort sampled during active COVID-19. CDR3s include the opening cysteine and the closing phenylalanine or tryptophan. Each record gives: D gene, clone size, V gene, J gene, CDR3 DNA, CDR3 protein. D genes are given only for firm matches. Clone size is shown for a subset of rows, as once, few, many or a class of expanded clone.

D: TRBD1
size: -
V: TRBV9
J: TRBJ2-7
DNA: TGTGCCAGCAGCGAGAGGGGGGGGACAGGGACTGTCGAGCAGTACTTC
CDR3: CASSERGGTGTVEQYF

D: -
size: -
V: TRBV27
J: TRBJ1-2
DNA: TGTGCCAGCAGTTTTATAGGACGGGGGAATGGCTACACCTTC
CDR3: CASSFIGRGNGYTF

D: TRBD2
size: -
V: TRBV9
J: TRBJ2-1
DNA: TGTGCCAGCAGCTACGGACTAGCGGGAGAGCAGTTCTTC
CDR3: CASSYGLAGEQFF

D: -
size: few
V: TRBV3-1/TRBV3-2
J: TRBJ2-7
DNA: TGTGCTAGTCGCTACGAGCAGTACTTC
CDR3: CASRYEQYF

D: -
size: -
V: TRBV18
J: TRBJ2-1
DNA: TGTGCCAGCTCACCAGGTGGGGGCTATGAGCAGTTCTTC
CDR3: CASSPGGGYEQFF

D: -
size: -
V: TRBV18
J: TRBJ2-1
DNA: TGTGCCAGCTCCTATACGAATGAGCAGTTCTTC
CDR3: CASSYTNEQFF

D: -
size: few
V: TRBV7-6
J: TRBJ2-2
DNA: TGTGCCAGCAGCTTAACGGCGAACACCGGGGAGCTGTTTTTT
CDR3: CASSLTANTGELFF

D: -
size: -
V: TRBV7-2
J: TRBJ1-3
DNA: TGTGCCAGCAGCTTCAGCGGGGCAGGAAACACCATATATTTT
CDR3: CASSFSGAGNTIYF

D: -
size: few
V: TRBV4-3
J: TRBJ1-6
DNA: TGCGCCAGCAGCCAAACTCTGAGCTCCTATAATTCACCCCTCCACTTT
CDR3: CASSQTLSSYNSPLHF

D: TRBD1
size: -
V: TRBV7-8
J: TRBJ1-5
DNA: TGTGCCAGCAGACAATGGCCAGGGGGGAGCAATCAGCCCCAGCATTTT
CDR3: CASRQWPGGSNQPQHF

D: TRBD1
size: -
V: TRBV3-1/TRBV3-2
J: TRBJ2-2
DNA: TGTGCCAGCAGCCAAGAGGGACAGGTCCGCAACACCGGGGAGCTGTTTTTT
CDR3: CASSQEGQVRNTGELFF

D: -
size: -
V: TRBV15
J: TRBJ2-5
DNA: TGTGCCACCAGCAACGGACCGGGGGAGACCCAGTACTTC
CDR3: CATSNGPGETQYF

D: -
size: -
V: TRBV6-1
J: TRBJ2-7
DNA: TGTGCCAGCAGTGACGCGCAGGGCCCCTACGAGCAGTACTTC
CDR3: CASSDAQGPYEQYF